The 20 T cell receptor beta chains presented below share a single source sample, sequenced in a study of OX40 agonist ivuxolimab in advanced cancers. Method: immunoSEQ multiplex PCR; TCRdb's copy keeps in-frame clones and lacks some. The top ten clones hold roughly 6.3% of a sample with approximately 60,000 clones, around 77% of them seen once. The sample consisted of CD4+ or CD8+ T cells sorted from blood, taken in a trial of the OX40 agonist ivuxolimab. These receptors all stem from an adult with an advanced solid tumor such as melanoma, head and neck, liver or kidney cancer.

In this sample, this clone turned up a few times. The chain carries TRBV5-1 and TRBJ2-5; the match to TRBD1 covers 9 bases. V lost 7 bases and J lost 5; bases outside the gene matches: 12. Germline V lookup: CDR1 SGHRS, CDR2 YFSETQ. This CDR3 contains 15 residues. The CDR3 sequence: CASALRGQGYETQYF. In nucleotides, the CDR3 is TGCGCCAGCGCCCTCAGGGGACAGGGATACGAGACCCAGTACTTC.

The genes are TRBV27 and TRBJ1-6; D possibly corresponds to TRBD1 (6 bases). Germline CDR1 MNHEY, CDR2 SMNVEV (reference sequence). V lost 6 bases, J lost 3 bases, and 18 bases lay in between. The length of the CDR3 is 17 residues. The CDR3 is CASSKLQGGGYNSPLHF. DNA of the CDR3: TGTGCCAGCAGCAAATTACAGGGAGGTGGCTATAATTCACCCCTCCACTTT.

The V and J genes are TRBV27 and TRBJ1-5; a possible D gene is TRBD1 (5 bases). This CDR3 region has 17 residues. The V end was cut by 4 bases, the J end by 7 bases, with 23 bases between. CDR1 and CDR2 from the germline V gene are MNHEY and SMNVEV (reference sequence). DNA for the CDR3: TGTGCCAGCAGTTCCCTAGGGGCCGGGACTCGGAACCAGCCCCAGCATTTT. Protein sequence: CASSSLGAGTRNQPQHF.

The CDR3 here is CASSLGQGGYNEQFF. For the CDR3, the DNA is TGTGCCAGCAGCTTAGGGCAGGGTGGCTACAATGAGCAGTTCTTC. This sequence joins TRBV13 and TRBJ2-1; D may be TRBD1 (5 bases). CDR3 length: 15 residues. Germline loops: CDR1 PRHDT, CDR2 FYEKMQ (reference sequence). Trimming removed 0 bases at V and 3 bases at J, with 9 bases between.

CDR3 residues: CASSDGRAGHSNQPQHF. CDR3 coding DNA: TGTGCCAGCAGTGACGGTAGGGCAGGCCATAGCAATCAGCCCCAGCATTTT. This sequence joins TRBV2 and TRBJ1-5; unclear D gene. This CDR3 contains 17 residues. The V end lost 3 bases, the J end lost 0 bases, and 15 bases lay between the germline ends. CDR1 and CDR2 from the germline V gene are SNHLY and FYNNEI.

CDR3 residues: CASSPGLAGGFSYNEQFF. The DNA for the CDR3 is TGCGCCAGCAGCCCGGGACTAGCGGGGGGCTTCTCCTACAATGAGCAGTTCTTC. The chain links TRBV4-3 to TRBJ2-1; TRBD2 matches 15 bases. V was pared by 4 bases and J by 0 bases, with 4 bases of the junction left unmatched. This CDR3 is built from 18 residues. Germline V gene data show CDR1 as LGHNA and CDR2 as YSLEER.

DNA of the CDR3: TGTGCCAGCAGCTTGAGCGGGACAGGGGAGGAGCAGTACTTC. Protein product: CASSLSGTGEEQYF. V and J are TRBV5-6 and TRBJ2-7; 10 bases agree with TRBD1. V was pared by 1 base and J by 7 bases, with 5 bases of the junction left unmatched. Germline V gene lookup returns CDR1 SGHDT and CDR2 YYEEEE. This CDR3 is built from 14 residues. Using reference TRBV5-6 and TRBJ2-7 for the parts outside the CDR3, the full variable domain is DAGVTQSPTHLIKTRGQQVTLRCSPKSGHDTVSWYQQALGQGPQFIFQYYEEEERQRGNFPDRFSGHQFPNYSSELNVNALLLGDSALYLCASSLSGTGEEQYFGPGTRLTVT.

This clone was recorded once. The chain joins TRBV28 to TRBJ2-5; possible D gene TRBD2, 6 bases. Trimming pared 8 bases from V and 2 bases from J, leaving 12 bases between. The CDR3 covers 13 residues. Germline CDR1 MDHEN, CDR2 SYDVKM. The CDR3 DNA follows: TGTGCCAGCTCCGGGACTCCGCAAGAGACCCAGTACTTC. Amino acids: CASSGTPQETQYF.

This rearrangement joins TRBV14 to TRBJ2-1; possible D gene TRBD2, 6 bases. Germline values: CDR1 SGHDN, CDR2 FVKESK. CDR3 size: 14 residues. Trimming took 0 bases from V and 7 from J, leaving 10 bases between them. The CDR3 loop reads CASSQELRGNEQFF. DNA for the CDR3: TGTGCCAGCAGCCAAGAGCTCCGGGGGAATGAGCAGTTCTTC.

The V and J genes are TRBV9 and TRBJ1-1; 7 bases are a match to TRBD1. Trimming took 0 bases from V and 2 from J; bases not matched to a gene: 4. The CDR3 is made up of 15 amino acids. Germline-derived CDR1 and CDR2 are SGDLS and YYNGEE. The chain's CDR3 is CASSVEGQPNTEAFF. The DNA of the CDR3 is TGTGCCAGCAGCGTAGAGGGACAGCCAAACACTGAAGCTTTCTTT.

The genes are TRBV29-1 and TRBJ1-2; D call uncertain. CDR1 is SQVTM, CDR2 ANQGSEA, per germline. V was pared by 6 bases and J by 4 bases, with 18 bases between. The CDR3 runs to 14 residues. CDR3 DNA sequence: TGCAGCGTCAATACCGCCCAGGCCGGCTATGGCTACACCTTC. Translating gives CSVNTAQAGYGYTF.

In this sample, this clone turned up once. The chain is built from TRBV19 and TRBJ2-5; the D gene is possibly TRBD1 (6 bases). The J call is doubtful: the DNA matches TRBJ2-7 better. CDR1 is LNHDA and CDR2 is SQIVND in the germline V gene (reference sequence). The CDR3 length is 16 residues. Written as DNA, the CDR3 is TGTGCCAGTAGTATTGCCCACAGGGAACCGGCATCCGAGCAGTACTTC. Amino acid sequence: CASSIAHREPASEQYF.

V usage is TRBV2 and J usage is TRBJ1-5; TRBD1 might be the D (5 bases). V dropped 2 bases and J dropped 4 bases, with 9 bases sitting between them. The germline V gene encodes CDR1 SNHLY and CDR2 FYNNEI. This CDR3 has 14 residues. The CDR3 DNA reads TGTGCCAGCAGTGAACAGGGACGAAATCAGCCCCAGCATTTT. As protein: CASSEQGRNQPQHF. Using reference TRBV2 and TRBJ1-5 for the parts outside the CDR3, the full variable domain is EPEVTQTPSHQVTQMGQEVILRCVPISNHLYFYWYRQILGQKVEFLVSFYNNEISEKSEIFDDQFSVERPDGSNFTLKIRSTKLEDSAMYFCASSEQGRNQPQHFGDGTRLSIL.

The genes are TRBV29-1 and TRBJ2-7, with 8 nucleotides matching TRBD1. The CDR3 sequence is 15 residues long. CDR1 and CDR2 from the germline V gene are SQVTM and ANQGSEA. The junction had 11 bases not matched to a gene; V was cut back by 4 bases and J by 3 bases. In nucleotides, the CDR3 is TGCAGCGTTGGTCTCACCGGGACAGGCGTCTACGAGCAGTACTTC. This encodes CSVGLTGTGVYEQYF.

The chain recombines TRBV27 with TRBJ2-1; D may be TRBD2 (6 bases). The CDR3 is 13 residues long. Between the trimmed V and J ends, which lost 7 bases and 5 bases, there was a span of 12 bases. Germline assignment: CDR1 MNHEY and CDR2 SMNVEV (reference sequence). CDR3 sequence (DNA): TGTGCCAGCAACCCCCGGGGGAACAATGAGCAGTTCTTC. Translated, it gives CASNPRGNNEQFF.

The rearrangement links TRBV5-1 to TRBJ1-1; D gene ambiguous. CDR3 length equals 14 residues. Germline values: CDR1 SGHRS, CDR2 YFSETQ. V lost 1 base to trimming and J lost 2 bases, with 9 bases between them. CDR3 sequence: CASSLYGSNTEAFF. The CDR3, as DNA: TGCGCCAGCAGCTTGTACGGCAGTAACACTGAAGCTTTCTTT.

The V and J genes are TRBV7-8 and TRBJ1-1; 9 bases match TRBD1. Germline trimming cut 5 bases from V and 5 bases from J; bases unmatched to any gene: 6. The length of the CDR3 is 14 residues. Per the germline V gene, CDR1 is SGHVS and CDR2 is FQNEAQ. The CDR3 nucleotides are TGTGCCAGCAGCATGGACAGGGGTAATACTGAAGCTTTCTTT. It encodes CASSMDRGNTEAFF. The full variable domain, in which reference TRBV7-8 and TRBJ1-1 provide the parts outside the CDR3, is GAGVSQSPRYKVAKRGQDVALRCDPISGHVSLFWYQQALGQGPEFLTYFQNEAQLDKSGLPSDRFFAERPEGSVSTLKIQRTQQEDSAVYLCASSMDRGNTEAFFGQGTRLTVV.

This chain uses TRBV19 with TRBJ2-1, with 10 bases lining up with TRBD1. Trimming cost V 4 bases and J 7 bases; bases outside gene matches: 7. The CDR3 runs 15 residues. Germline-derived CDR1 and CDR2 are LNHDA and SQIVND (reference sequence). The CDR3 region is CASSTRQGARNEQFF. As DNA, the CDR3 is TGTGCCAGTAGTACCCGACAGGGGGCGCGTAATGAGCAGTTCTTC.

The chain carries TRBV11-2 and TRBJ1-2, with no clear D. The length of the CDR3 is 15 residues. CDR1 is SGHAT, CDR2 FQNNGV, per germline. Between the trimmed V and J ends, which lost 0 bases and 9 bases, there was a span of 17 bases. The CDR3 DNA is TGTGCCAGCAGCTTAGATTTAGGGAACCCCTCGCGCTACACCTTC. Translation gives CASSLDLGNPSRYTF.

CDR3 in amino acids: CSARAPGSQYF. In nucleotides, the CDR3 is TGCAGTGCTAGAGCCCCGGGATCGCAGTATTTT. The V gene is TRBV20-1, the J gene TRBJ2-3; a possible D gene is TRBD2 (5 bases). V dropped 1 base and J dropped 10 bases, with 9 bases sitting between them. Germline CDR1 DFQATT, CDR2 SNEGSKA (reference sequence). The length of the CDR3 is 11 residues.